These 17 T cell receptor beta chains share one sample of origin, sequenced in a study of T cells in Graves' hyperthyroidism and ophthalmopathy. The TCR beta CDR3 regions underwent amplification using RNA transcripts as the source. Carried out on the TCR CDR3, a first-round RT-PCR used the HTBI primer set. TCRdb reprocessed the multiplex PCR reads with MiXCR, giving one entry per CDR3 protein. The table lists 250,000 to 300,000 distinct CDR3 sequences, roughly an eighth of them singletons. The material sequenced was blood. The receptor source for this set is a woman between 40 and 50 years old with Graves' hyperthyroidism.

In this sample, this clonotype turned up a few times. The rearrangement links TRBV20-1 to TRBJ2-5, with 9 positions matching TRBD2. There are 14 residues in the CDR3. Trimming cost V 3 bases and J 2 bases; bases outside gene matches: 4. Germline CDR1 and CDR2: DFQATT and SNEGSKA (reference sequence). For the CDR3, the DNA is TGCAGTGCTAGGGGGACTAGCCCTCAAGAGACCCAGTACTTC. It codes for CSARGTSPQETQYF.

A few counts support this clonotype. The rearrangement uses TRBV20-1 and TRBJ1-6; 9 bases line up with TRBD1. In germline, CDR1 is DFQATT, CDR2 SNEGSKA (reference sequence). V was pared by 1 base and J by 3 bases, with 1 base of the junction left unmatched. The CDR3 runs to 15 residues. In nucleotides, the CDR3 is TGCAGTGCTAGAGCGGGACAGGGCTATAATTCACCCCTCCACTTT. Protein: CSARAGQGYNSPLHF.

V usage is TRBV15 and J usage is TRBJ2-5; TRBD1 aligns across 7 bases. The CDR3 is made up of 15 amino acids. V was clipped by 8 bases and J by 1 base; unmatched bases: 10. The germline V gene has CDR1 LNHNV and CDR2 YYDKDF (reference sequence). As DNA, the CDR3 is TGTGCCACCGTGAAGGGATACAGGGGCCAAGAGACCCAGTACTTC. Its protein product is CATVKGYRGQETQYF.

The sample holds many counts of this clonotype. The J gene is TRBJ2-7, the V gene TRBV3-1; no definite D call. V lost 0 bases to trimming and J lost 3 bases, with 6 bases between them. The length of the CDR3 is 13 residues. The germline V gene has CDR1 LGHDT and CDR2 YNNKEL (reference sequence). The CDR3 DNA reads TGTGCCAGCAGCCAAGACCCCTACTACGAGCAGTACTTC. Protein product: CASSQDPYYEQYF.

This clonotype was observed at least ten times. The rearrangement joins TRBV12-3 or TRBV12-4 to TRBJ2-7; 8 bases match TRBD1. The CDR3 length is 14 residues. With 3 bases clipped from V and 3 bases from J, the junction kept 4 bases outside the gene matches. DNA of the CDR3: TGTGCCAGCAGTTTGGACAGGGTATTCTACGAGCAGTACTTC. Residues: CASSLDRVFYEQYF.

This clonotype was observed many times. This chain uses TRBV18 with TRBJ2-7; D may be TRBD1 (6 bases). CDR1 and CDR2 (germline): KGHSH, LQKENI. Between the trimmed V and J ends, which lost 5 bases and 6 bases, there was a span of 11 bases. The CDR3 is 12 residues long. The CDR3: CASSINRAEQYF. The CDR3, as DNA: TGTGCCAGCTCAATCAACAGGGCCGAGCAGTACTTC.

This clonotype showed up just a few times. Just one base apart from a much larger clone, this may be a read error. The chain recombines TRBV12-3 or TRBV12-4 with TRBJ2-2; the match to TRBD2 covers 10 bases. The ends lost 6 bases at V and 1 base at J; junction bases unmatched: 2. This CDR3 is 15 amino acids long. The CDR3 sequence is CASRASGRNTGELFF. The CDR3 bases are TGTGCCAGCAGAGCTAGCGGGAGGAACACCGGGGAGCTGTTTTTT.

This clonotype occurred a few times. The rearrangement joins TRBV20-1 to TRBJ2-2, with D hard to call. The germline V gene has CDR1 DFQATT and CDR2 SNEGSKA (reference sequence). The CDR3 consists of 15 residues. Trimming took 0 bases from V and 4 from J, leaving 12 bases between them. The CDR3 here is CSARDSSEFTGELFF. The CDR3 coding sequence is TGCAGTGCTAGAGATAGTTCGGAGTTCACCGGGGAGCTGTTTTTT.

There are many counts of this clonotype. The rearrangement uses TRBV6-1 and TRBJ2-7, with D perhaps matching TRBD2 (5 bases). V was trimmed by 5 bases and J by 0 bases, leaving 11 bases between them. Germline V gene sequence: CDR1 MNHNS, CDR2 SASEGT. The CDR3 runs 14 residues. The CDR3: CASSNSGLSYEQYF. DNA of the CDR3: TGTGCCAGCAGTAACAGCGGACTCTCCTACGAGCAGTACTTC.

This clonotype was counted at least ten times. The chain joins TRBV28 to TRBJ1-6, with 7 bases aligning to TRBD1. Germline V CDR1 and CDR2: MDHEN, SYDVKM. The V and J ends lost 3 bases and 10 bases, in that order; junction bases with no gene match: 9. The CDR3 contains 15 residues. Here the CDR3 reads CASSFEQGTGSPLHF. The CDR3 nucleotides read TGTGCCAGCAGTTTCGAACAGGGGACGGGATCACCCCTCCACTTT.

DNA of the CDR3: TGTGCCAGCAGCTCCTCACCCACAGATACGCAGTATTTT. Translated, it gives CASSSSPTDTQYF. The chain recombines TRBV11-1 with TRBJ2-3; D gene uncertain. The CDR3 totals 13 residues. CDR1 is SGHAT and CDR2 is FQDESV in the germline V gene (reference sequence). The V end was cut by 4 bases, the J end by 2 bases, with 7 bases between. Together with reference TRBV11-1 and TRBJ2-3, the CDR3 gives the full variable domain: EAEVAQSPRYKITEKSQAVAFWCDPISGHATLYWYRQILGQGPELLVQFQDESVVDDSQLPKDRFSAERLKGVDSTLKIQPAELGDSAMYLCASSSSPTDTQYFGPGTRLTVL.

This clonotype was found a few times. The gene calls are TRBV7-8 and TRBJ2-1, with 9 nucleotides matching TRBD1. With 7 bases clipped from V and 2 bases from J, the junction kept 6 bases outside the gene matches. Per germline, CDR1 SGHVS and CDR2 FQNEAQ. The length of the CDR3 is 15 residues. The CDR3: CASKSQGAAYNEQFF. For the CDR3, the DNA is TGTGCCAGCAAGTCACAGGGGGCAGCCTACAATGAGCAGTTCTTC.

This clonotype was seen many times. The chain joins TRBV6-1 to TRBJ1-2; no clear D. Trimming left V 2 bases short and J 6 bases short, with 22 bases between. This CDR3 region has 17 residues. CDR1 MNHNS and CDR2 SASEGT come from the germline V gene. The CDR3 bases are TGTGCCAGCAGTGAAACCTTCAAAGCCGATAGTGGAAATGGCTACACCTTC. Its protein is CASSETFKADSGNGYTF.

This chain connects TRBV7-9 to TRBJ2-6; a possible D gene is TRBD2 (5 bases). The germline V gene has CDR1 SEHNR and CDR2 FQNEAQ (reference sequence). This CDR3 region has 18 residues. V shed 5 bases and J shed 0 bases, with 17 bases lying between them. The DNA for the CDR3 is TGTGCCAGCAGCCCAGATCCTGGAGCGGTCTCTGGGGCCAACGTCCTGACTTTC. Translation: CASSPDPGAVSGANVLTF.

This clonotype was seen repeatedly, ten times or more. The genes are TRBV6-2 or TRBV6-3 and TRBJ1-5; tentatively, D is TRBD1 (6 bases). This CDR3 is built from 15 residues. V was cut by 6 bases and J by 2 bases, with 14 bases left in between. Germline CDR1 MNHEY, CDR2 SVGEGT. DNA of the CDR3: TGTGCCAGCAGCCGGGACAATTTTGGCAATCAGCCCCAGCATTTT. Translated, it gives CASSRDNFGNQPQHF.

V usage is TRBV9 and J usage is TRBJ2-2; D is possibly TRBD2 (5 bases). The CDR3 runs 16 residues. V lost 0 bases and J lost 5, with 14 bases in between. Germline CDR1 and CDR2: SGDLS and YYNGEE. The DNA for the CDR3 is TGTGCCAGCAGCGTAGAAAGTGGGAGACGTACCGGGGAGCTGTTTTTT. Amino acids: CASSVESGRRTGELFF.

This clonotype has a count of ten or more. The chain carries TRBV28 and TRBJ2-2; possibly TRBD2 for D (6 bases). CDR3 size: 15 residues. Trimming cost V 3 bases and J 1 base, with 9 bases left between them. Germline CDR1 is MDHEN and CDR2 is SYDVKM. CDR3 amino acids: CASSFVAENTGELFF. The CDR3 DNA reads TGTGCCAGCAGTTTCGTAGCGGAGAACACCGGGGAGCTGTTTTTT.